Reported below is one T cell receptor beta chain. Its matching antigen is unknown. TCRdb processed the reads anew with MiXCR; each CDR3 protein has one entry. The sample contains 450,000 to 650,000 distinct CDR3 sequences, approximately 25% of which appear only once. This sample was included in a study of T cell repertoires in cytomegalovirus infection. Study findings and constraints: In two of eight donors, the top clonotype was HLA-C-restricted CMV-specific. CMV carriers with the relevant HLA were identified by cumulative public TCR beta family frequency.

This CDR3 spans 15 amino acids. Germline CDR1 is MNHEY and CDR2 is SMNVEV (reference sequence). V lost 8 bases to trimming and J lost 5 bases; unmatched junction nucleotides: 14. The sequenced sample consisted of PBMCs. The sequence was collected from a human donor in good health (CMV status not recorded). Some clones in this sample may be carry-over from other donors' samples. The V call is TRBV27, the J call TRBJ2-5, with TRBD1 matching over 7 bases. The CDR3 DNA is TGTGCCAGCGGACTGACAGGGTCCTTCGTTGAGACCCAGTACTTC. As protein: CASGLTGSFVETQYF.